The rows below give T cell receptor beta chains drawn from one sample of a study of cytomegalovirus exposure and HLA in healthy donors. Profiling relied on immunoSEQ multiplex PCR, and the TCRdb table lists in-frame clones only, not all of them. The table lists 99,000 or so clones, 70% to 80% of them singletons, with approximately 3.3% in the top ten. Sequencing used PBMCs. Receptors originate from a male donor in good health and CMV-seropositive. Both conserved end residues are part of each CDR3.

j_call: TRBJ2-2; v_call: TRBV5-6; cdr3_length: 14; cdr3_aa: CASIRGANTGELFF
j_call: TRBJ1-2; v_call: TRBV5-4; cdr3_length: 15; cdr3_aa: CASSLDVGRNYGYTF
j_call: TRBJ2-7; v_call: TRBV29-1; cdr3_length: 13; cdr3_aa: CSVTSGPSGEQYF
j_call: TRBJ1-5; v_call: TRBV7-8; cdr3_length: 14; cdr3_aa: CASSPGGSNQPQHF
j_call: TRBJ1-1; v_call: TRBV9; cdr3_length: 15; cdr3_aa: CASSAAPGGNTEAFF
j_call: TRBJ1-1; v_call: TRBV30; cdr3_length: 13; cdr3_aa: CALERGPGTEAFF
j_call: TRBJ1-1; v_call: TRBV27; cdr3_length: 15; cdr3_aa: CASSVVQGAGTEAFF
j_call: TRBJ1-4; v_call: TRBV5-6; cdr3_length: 14; cdr3_aa: CASSLQGINEKLFF
j_call: TRBJ2-5; v_call: TRBV7-2; cdr3_length: 15; cdr3_aa: CASSLAAGPGETQYF
j_call: TRBJ1-3; v_call: TRBV19; cdr3_length: 14; cdr3_aa: CASSRGGSGNTIYF
j_call: TRBJ2-5; v_call: TRBV29-1; cdr3_length: 13; cdr3_aa: CSVRQGASETQYF
j_call: TRBJ1-6; v_call: TRBV7-9; cdr3_length: 17; cdr3_aa: CASSPGQFSSYNSPLHF
j_call: TRBJ1-1; v_call: TRBV30; cdr3_length: 13; cdr3_aa: CAWNGGTSTEAFF
j_call: TRBJ2-7; v_call: TRBV5-1; cdr3_length: 15; cdr3_aa: CASSPRQGARDEQYF
j_call: TRBJ1-6; v_call: TRBV7-9; cdr3_length: 15; cdr3_aa: CASSHGQAWNSPLHF
j_call: TRBJ2-7; v_call: TRBV6-1; cdr3_length: 13; cdr3_aa: CASRTSQGSEQYF
j_call: TRBJ1-1; v_call: TRBV9; cdr3_length: 14; cdr3_aa: CASSVTTESTEAFF
j_call: TRBJ2-1; v_call: TRBV2; cdr3_length: 15; cdr3_aa: CASRGDSSSYNEQFF
j_call: TRBJ2-7; v_call: TRBV27; cdr3_length: 18; cdr3_aa: CASSPEGLAGASGYEQYF
j_call: TRBJ1-1; v_call: TRBV19; cdr3_length: 14; cdr3_aa: CASSIGFVNTEAFF
j_call: TRBJ1-5; v_call: TRBV2; cdr3_length: 13; cdr3_aa: CASSEEGDQPQHF
j_call: TRBJ1-1; v_call: TRBV15; cdr3_length: 15; cdr3_aa: CATSRSPVENTEAFF
j_call: TRBJ1-4; v_call: TRBV2; cdr3_length: 15; cdr3_aa: CASRPGSRTGEKLFF
j_call: TRBJ2-2; v_call: TRBV7-2; cdr3_length: 14; cdr3_aa: CASSLGDYTGELFF
j_call: TRBJ1-1; v_call: TRBV30; cdr3_length: 13; cdr3_aa: CAWSVQVNTEAFF
j_call: TRBJ2-3; v_call: TRBV5-1; cdr3_length: 14; cdr3_aa: CASSMGQSTDTQYF
j_call: TRBJ1-6; v_call: TRBV5-1; cdr3_length: 15; cdr3_aa: CASSLSGTGNRALHF
j_call: TRBJ2-1; v_call: TRBV12-5; cdr3_length: 17; cdr3_aa: CASGLVAGGAAYNEQFF
j_call: TRBJ2-7; v_call: TRBV30; cdr3_length: 12; cdr3_aa: CAWSTGDHEQYF
j_call: TRBJ1-1; v_call: TRBV7-9; cdr3_length: 12; cdr3_aa: CASSLLGGEAFF
j_call: TRBJ1-1; v_call: TRBV19; cdr3_length: 14; cdr3_aa: CASSGRAPGTEAFF
j_call: TRBJ2-5; v_call: TRBV7-9; cdr3_length: 14; cdr3_aa: CASTFLGGQETQYF
j_call: TRBJ1-1; v_call: TRBV11-3; cdr3_length: 13; cdr3_aa: CASSYGGNTEAFF
j_call: TRBJ1-5; v_call: TRBV9; cdr3_length: 14; cdr3_aa: CASSGGLSNQPQHF
j_call: TRBJ2-1; v_call: TRBV7-2; cdr3_length: 13; cdr3_aa: CASSLLAWKEQFF
j_call: TRBJ2-3; v_call: TRBV4-3; cdr3_length: 18; cdr3_aa: CASSQGLAGGSSTDTQYF
j_call: TRBJ1-1; v_call: TRBV5-1; cdr3_length: 13; cdr3_aa: CASSRTGQAEAFF
j_call: TRBJ2-1; v_call: TRBV7-9; cdr3_length: 16; cdr3_aa: CASSSVAGPPRNEQFF
j_call: TRBJ2-5; v_call: TRBV4-1; cdr3_length: 15; cdr3_aa: CASSRGTSRRETQYF
j_call: TRBJ1-5; v_call: TRBV7-3; cdr3_length: 18; cdr3_aa: CASSLTPGQMYSNQPQHF